The clone carrying this T cell receptor beta chain showed up many times. Described time point: sample taken at primary tumor resection. The study sequenced unsorted whole RNA from tumor, nontumor lung or frozen PBMC. Patients with untreated early-stage non-small cell lung cancer, numbering 72, were the donors. The germline CDR1 and CDR2 sequences are MNHNY and SVGAGI (reference sequence). CDR3 length: 13 amino acids. V lost 11 bases and J lost 3, with 14 bases in between. This specimen belongs to a study of spatial heterogeneity in lung cancer. TCRdb processed the 5' RACE reads anew with MiXCR; each CDR3 protein has one entry. Of 39,000 or so distinct CDR3 sequences in the sample, 6.5% to 9.5% were seen once.

Material: PBMCs, obtained at surgery. This rearrangement joins TRBV6-6 to TRBJ2-1; D perhaps matches TRBD2 (6 bases). The sequence was collected from a male donor with early-stage non-small cell lung cancer. The CDR3 DNA reads as TGTGCCGTTGAAAGGGGAGGCTACAATGAGCAGTTCTTC. Its protein product is CAVERGGYNEQFF.